This T cell receptor beta chain emerged from a study of control samples from healthy donors and cancer patients. This clone has more than one count but fewer than ten. Libraries were prepared by immunoSEQ multiplex PCR; TCRdb keeps only in-frame clonotypes and omits some of them. This table has under 450,000 clones, 90% appearing once. Germline V gene data show CDR1 as SGHRS and CDR2 as YFSETQ. Trimming removed 3 bases from V and 0 bases from J, with 12 bases in between. This CDR3 has 15 amino acids. The chain joins TRBV5-1 to TRBJ2-5; possible D gene TRBD1, 6 bases. This clonotype was obtained from a man aged 35-49 years with head and neck cancer. The sequencing input was PBMCs. The CDR3 DNA reads as TGCGCCAGCAGCTCCGGGACATTCGACCAAGAGACCCAGTACTTC. It encodes CASSSGTFDQETQYF.